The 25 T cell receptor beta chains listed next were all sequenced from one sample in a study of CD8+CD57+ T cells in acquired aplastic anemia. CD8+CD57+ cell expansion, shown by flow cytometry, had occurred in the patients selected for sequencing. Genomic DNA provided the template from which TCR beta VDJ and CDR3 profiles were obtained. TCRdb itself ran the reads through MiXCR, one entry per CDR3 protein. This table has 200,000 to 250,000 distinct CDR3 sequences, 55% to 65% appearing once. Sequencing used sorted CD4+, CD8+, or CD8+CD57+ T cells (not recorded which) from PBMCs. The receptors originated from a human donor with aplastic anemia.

The CDR3 spells CASSLGSLPLYEQYF. DNA of the CDR3: TGTGCCAGCAGCTTAGGTAGCCTTCCCCTCTACGAGCAGTACTTC. V is TRBV2 and J is TRBJ2-7, with unresolved D. Germline assignment: CDR1 SNHLY and CDR2 FYNNEI. Trimming shortened V by 6 bases and J by 3 bases, and 18 bases separated the two germline ends. This CDR3 region has 15 residues.

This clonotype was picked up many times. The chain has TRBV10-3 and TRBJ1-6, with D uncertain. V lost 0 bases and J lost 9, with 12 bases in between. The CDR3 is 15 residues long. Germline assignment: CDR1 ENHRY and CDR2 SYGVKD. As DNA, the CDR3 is TGTGCCATCAGTGAGTCGGAGGGCCTAATTTCACCCCTCCACTTT. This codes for CAISESEGLISPLHF.

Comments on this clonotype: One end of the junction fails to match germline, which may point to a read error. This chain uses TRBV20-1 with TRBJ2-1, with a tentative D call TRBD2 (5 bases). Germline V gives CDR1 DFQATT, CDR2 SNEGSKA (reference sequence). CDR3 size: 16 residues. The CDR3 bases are TGCAGAGCTAGTAATGTCGTGGGGAGCTCCTACAATGAGCAGTTCTTC. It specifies CRASNVVGSSYNEQFF.

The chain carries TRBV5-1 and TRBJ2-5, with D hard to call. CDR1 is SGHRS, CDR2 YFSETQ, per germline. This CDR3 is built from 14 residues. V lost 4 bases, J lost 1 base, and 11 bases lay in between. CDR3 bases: TGCGCCAGCAGCCTCTACCTGAGCCAAGAGACCCAGTACTTC. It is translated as CASSLYLSQETQYF.

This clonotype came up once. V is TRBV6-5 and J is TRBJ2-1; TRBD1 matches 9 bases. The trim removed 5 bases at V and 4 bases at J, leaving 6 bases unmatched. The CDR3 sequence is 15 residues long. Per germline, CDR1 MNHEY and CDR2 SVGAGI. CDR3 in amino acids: CASSHRQGVYNEQFF. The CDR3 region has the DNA TGTGCCAGCAGTCATCGACAGGGGGTGTACAATGAGCAGTTCTTC.

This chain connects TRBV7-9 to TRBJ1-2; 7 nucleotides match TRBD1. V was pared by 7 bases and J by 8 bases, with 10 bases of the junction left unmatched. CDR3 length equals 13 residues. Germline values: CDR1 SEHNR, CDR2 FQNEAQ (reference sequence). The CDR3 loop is CASTWGTAEGYTF. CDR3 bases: TGTGCCAGCACCTGGGGGACAGCTGAGGGCTACACCTTC. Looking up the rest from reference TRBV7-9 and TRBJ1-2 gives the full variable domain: DTGVSQNPRHKITKRGQNVTFRCDPISEHNRLYWYRQTLGQGPEFLTYFQNEAQLEKSRLLSDRFSAERPKGSFSTLEIQRTEQGDSAMYLCASTWGTAEGYTFGSGTRLTVV.

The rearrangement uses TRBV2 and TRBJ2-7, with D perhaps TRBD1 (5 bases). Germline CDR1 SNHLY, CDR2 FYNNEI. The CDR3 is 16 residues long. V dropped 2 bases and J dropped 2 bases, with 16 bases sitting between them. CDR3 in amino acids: CASSESKGASTYEQYF. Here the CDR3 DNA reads TGTGCCAGCAGTGAATCGAAAGGGGCTTCCACCTACGAGCAGTACTTC.

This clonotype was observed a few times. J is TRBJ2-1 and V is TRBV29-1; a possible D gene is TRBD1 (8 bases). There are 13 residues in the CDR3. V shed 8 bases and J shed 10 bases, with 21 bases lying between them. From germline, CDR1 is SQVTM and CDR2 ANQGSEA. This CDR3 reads CSLNEGGTGEQFF. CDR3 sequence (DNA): TGCAGCCTCAATGAGGGAGGGACAGGAGAGCAGTTCTTC.

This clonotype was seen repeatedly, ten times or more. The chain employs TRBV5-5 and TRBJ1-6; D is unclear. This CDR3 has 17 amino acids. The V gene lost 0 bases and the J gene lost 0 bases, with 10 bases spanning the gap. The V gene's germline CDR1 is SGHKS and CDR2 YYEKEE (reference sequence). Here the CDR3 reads CASSLEGRSSYNSPLHF. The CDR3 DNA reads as TGTGCCAGCAGCTTGGAGGGCCGGAGCTCCTATAATTCACCCCTCCACTTT.

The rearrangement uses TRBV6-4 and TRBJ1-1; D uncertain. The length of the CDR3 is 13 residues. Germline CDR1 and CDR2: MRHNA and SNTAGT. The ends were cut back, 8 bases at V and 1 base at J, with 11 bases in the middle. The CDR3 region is CASGVDQNTEAFF. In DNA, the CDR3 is TGTGCCAGCGGTGTGGACCAGAACACTGAAGCTTTCTTT.

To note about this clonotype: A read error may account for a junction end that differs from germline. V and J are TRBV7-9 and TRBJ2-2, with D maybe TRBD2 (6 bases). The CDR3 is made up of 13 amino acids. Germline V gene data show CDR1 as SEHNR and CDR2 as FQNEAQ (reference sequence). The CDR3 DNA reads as TGTGCCAGCAACCCCCCGGGTGCCGGGGGGCTGTTTTTT. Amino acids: CASNPPGAGGLFF.

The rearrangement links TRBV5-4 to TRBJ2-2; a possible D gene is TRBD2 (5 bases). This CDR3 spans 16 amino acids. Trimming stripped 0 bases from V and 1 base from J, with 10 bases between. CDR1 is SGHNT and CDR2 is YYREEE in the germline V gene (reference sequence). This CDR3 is CASSLGRGLNTGELFF. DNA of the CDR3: TGTGCCAGCAGCTTGGGGAGAGGGTTGAACACCGGGGAGCTGTTTTTT.

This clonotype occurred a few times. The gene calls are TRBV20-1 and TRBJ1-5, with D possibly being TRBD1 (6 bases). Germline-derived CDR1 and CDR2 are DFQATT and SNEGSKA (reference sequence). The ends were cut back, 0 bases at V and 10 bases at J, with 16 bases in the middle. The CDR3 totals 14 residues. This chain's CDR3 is CSAREGHRLGPQHF. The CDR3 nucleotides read TGCAGTGCTAGAGAGGGACATCGGTTGGGACCCCAGCATTTT.

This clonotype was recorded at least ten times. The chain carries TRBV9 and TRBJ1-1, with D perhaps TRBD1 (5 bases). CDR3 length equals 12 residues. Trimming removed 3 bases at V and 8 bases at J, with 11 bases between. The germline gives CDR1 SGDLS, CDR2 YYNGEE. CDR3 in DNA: TGTGCCAGCAGCGCTCAGGGATGGGAAGCTTTCTTT. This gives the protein CASSAQGWEAFF.

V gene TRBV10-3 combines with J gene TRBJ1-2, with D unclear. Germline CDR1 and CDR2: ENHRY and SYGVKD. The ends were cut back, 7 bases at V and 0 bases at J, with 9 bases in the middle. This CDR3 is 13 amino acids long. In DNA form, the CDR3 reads TGTGCCATCATGAGCATCGCTAACTATGGCTACACCTTC. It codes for CAIMSIANYGYTF.

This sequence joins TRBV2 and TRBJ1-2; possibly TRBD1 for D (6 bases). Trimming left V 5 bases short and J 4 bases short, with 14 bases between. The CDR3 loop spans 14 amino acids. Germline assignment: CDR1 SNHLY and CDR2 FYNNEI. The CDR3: CASSTQTGRYGYTF. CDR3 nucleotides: TGTGCCAGCAGTACGCAAACAGGGCGCTATGGCTACACCTTC.

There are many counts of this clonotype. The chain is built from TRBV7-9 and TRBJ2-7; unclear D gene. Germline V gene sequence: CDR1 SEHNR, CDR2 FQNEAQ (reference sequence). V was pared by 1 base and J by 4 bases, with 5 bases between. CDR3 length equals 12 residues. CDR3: CASSLGKYEQYF. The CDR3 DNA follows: TGTGCCAGCAGCTTAGGAAAATACGAGCAGTACTTC.

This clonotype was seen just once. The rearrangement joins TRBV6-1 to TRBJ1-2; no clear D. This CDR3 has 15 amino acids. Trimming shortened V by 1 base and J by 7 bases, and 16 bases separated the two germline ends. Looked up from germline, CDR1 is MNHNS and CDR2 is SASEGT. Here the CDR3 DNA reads TGTGCCAGCAGTGAAGGGCCTTACGGGGTCTCTGGCTACACCTTC. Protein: CASSEGPYGVSGYTF.

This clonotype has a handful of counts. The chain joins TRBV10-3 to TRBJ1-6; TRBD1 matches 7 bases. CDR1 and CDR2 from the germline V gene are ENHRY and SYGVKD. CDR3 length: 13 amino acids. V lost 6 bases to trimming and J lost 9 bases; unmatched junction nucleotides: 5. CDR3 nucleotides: TGTGCCATCAGCCAGGGGGTTGGTTCACCCCTCCACTTT. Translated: CAISQGVGSPLHF.

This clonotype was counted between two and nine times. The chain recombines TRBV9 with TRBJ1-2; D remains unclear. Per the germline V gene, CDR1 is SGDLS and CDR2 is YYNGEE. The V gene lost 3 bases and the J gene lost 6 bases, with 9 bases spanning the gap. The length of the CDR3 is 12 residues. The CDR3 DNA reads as TGTGCCAGCAGCGCGGGTAAAGATGGCTACACCTTC. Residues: CASSAGKDGYTF. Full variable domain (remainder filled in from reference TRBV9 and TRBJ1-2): DSGVTQTPKHLITATGQRVTLRCSPRSGDLSVYWYQQSLDQGLQFLIQYYNGEERAKGNILERFSAQQFPDLHSELNLSSLELGDSALYFCASSAGKDGYTFGSGTRLTVV.

DNA of the CDR3: TGCAGCGTAGTACCCTCCTACAATGAGCAGTTCTTC. Its translation is CSVVPSYNEQFF. This chain uses TRBV29-1 with TRBJ2-1; D call uncertain. Germline V gene data show CDR1 as SQVTM and CDR2 as ANQGSEA. V lost 6 bases and J lost 0, with 6 bases in between. The CDR3 loop spans 12 amino acids.

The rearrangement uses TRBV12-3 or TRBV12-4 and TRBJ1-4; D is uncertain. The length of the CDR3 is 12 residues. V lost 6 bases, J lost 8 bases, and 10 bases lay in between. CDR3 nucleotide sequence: TGTGCCAGCAGCCCCGGTTGGGAAAAACTGTTTTTT. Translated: CASSPGWEKLFF.

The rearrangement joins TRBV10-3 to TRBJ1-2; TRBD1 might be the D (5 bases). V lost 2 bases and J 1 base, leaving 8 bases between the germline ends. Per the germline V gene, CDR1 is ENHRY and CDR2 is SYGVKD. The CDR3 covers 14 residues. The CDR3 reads CAISEGGFNYGYTF. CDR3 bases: TGTGCCATCAGTGAGGGGGGGTTTAACTATGGCTACACCTTC.

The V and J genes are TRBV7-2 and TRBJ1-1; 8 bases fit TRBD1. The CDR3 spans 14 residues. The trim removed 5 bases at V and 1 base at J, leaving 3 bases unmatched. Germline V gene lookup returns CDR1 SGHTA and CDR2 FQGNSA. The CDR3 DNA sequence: TGTGCCAGCAGCCTCGACAGGGGGAACACTGAAGCTTTCTTT. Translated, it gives CASSLDRGNTEAFF.

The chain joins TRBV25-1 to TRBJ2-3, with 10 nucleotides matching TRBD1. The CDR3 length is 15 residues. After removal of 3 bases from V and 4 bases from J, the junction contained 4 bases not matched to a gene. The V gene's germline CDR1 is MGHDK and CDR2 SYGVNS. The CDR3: CASSEGQGRADTQYF. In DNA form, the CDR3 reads TGTGCCAGCAGTGAGGGACAGGGGCGGGCAGATACGCAGTATTTT.